This TCR beta chain was found in a study of blood T cells in healthy people across ages. General study findings and limits: With naive T cell percentage, TCR beta diversity showed a strong correlation.

As for this clonotype: Its antigen remains unknown.

The use of a sample-barcoded 5' primer and a J-beta primer mix characterized a second PCR of roughly 7 to 11 cycles. TCRdb used MiXCR to reprocess the 5' RACE reads, holding one entry per CDR3 protein. The table lists just under 550,000 distinct CDR3 sequences, about 24% of them singletons. These data were also reused for a study on T cells of mothers and their children.

This clonotype originated in a boy younger than 18 in good health. Sequencing was carried out using blood.

The CDR3 loop is CASSLSLASGMWETQYF. In nucleotides, the CDR3 is TGTGCCAGCAGCTTAAGTCTGGCTAGCGGGATGTGGGAGACCCAGTACTTC. This chain links TRBV7-6 with TRBJ2-5; 9 bases line up with TRBD2. CDR1 and CDR2 (germline): SGHVS, FNYEAQ. The CDR3 has 17 residues. V lost 2 bases, J lost 5 bases, and 12 bases stayed unmatched.